This record concerns one TCR beta chain sequence. The CDR3 is 16 residues long. From germline, CDR1 is SGHDT and CDR2 YYEEEE. Trimming stripped 2 bases from V and 1 base from J, with 14 bases between. TCRdb reprocessed the 5' RACE reads with MiXCR, giving one entry per CDR3 protein. The sample lists some 57,000 distinct CDR3 sequences; approximately 17% were seen once. The chain is built from TRBV5-6 and TRBJ2-3, with D perhaps TRBD1 (5 bases). The TCR sequence derives from a female donor with breast cancer. The sample was naive CD4+ T cells sorted from blood. Subset denoted: naive CD4+ T cells, CD4+CD45RA+CD25-. The CDR3 loop is CASSFLQVGGTDTQYF. CDR3 coding DNA: TGTGCCAGCAGCTTTCTACAGGTTGGAGGCACAGATACGCAGTATTTT.